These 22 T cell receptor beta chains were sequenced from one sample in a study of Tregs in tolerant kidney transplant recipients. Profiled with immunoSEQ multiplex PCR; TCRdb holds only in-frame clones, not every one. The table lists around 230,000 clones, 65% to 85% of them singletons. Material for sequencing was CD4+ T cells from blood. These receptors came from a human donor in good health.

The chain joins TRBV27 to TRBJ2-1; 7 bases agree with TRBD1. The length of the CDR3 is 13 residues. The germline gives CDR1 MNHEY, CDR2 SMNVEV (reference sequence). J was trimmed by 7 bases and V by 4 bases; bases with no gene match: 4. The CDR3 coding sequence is TGTGCCAGCAGTTCCAGGGGGTTGAATGAGCAGTTCTTC. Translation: CASSSRGLNEQFF.

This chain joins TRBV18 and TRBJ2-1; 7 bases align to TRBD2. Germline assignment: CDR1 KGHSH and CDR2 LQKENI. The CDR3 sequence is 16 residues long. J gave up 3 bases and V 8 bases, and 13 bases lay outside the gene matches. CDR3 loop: CASTRVGGGDYNEQFF. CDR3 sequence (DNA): TGTGCCAGCACCCGAGTCGGCGGGGGAGACTACAATGAGCAGTTCTTC.

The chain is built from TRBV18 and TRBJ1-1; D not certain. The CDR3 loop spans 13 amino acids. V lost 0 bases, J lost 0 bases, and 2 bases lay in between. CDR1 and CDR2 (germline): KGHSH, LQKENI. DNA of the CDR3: TGTGCCAGCTCACCACCGGTGAACACTGAAGCTTTCTTT. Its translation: CASSPPVNTEAFF.

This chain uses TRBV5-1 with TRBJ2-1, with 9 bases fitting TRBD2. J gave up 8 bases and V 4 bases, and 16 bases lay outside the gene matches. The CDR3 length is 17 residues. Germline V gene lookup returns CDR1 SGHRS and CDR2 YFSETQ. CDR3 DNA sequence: TGCGCCAGCAGCCTGGAAACTTTAGCGGGAGTAGTGGATGAGCAGTTCTTC. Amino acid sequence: CASSLETLAGVVDEQFF.

The CDR3 DNA is TGCGCCAGCAGCCAAGATCGTGACAGGGTTTTTGGCTACACCTTC. This sequence encodes CASSQDRDRVFGYTF. The V gene is TRBV4-1, the J gene TRBJ1-2; 7 bases are a match to TRBD1. The trim removed 0 bases at V and 7 bases at J, leaving 8 bases unmatched. The CDR3 is 15 residues long. Germline assignment: CDR1 MGHRA and CDR2 YSYEKL.

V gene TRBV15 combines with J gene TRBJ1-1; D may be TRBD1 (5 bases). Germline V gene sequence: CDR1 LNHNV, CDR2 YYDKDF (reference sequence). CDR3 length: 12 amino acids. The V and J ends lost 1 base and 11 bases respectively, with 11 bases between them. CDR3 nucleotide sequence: TGTGCCACCAGCAGAGTGCGGGGGTTGGCTTTCTTT. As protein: CATSRVRGLAFF.

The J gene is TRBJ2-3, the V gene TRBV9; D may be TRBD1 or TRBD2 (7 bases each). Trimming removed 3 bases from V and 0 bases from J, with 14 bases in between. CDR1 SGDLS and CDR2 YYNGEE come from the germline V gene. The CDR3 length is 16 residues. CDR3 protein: CASSARGGQSTDTQYF. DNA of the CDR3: TGTGCCAGCAGCGCCAGGGGGGGGCAGAGCACAGATACGCAGTATTTT.

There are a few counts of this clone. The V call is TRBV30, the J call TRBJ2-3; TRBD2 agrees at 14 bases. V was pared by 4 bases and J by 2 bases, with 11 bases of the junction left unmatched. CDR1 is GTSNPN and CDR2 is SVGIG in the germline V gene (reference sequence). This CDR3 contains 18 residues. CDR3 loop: CAWMTSGRVPLFTDTQYF. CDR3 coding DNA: TGTGCCTGGATGACTAGCGGGAGGGTCCCCTTATTCACAGATACGCAGTATTTT.

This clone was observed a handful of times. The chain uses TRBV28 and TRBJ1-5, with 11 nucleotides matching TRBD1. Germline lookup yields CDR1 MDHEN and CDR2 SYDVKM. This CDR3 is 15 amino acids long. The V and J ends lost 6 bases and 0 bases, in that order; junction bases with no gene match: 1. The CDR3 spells CASRGQGDSNQPQHF. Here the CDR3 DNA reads TGTGCCAGCAGGGGACAGGGGGATAGCAATCAGCCCCAGCATTTT.

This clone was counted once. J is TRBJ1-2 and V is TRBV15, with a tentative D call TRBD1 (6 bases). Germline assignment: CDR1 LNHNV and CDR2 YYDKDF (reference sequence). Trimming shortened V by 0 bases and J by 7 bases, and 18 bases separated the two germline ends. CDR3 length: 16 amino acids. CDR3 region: CATSRDLAGAVLGYTF. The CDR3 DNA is TGTGCCACCAGCAGAGATCTCGCGGGGGCGGTTCTTGGCTACACCTTC.

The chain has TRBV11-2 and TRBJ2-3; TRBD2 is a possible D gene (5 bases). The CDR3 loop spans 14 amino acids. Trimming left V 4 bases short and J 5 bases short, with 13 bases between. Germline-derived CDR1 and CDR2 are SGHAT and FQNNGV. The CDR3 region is CASSSTFAGDTQYF. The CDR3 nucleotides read TGTGCCAGCAGCTCAACTTTTGCGGGAGATACGCAGTATTTT.

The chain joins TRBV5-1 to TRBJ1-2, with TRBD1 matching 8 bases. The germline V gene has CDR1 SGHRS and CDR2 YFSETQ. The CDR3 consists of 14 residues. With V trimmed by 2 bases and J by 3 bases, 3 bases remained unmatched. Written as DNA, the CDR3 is TGCGCCAGCAGCTTTCAGGGGGCGGACTATGGCTACACCTTC. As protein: CASSFQGADYGYTF.

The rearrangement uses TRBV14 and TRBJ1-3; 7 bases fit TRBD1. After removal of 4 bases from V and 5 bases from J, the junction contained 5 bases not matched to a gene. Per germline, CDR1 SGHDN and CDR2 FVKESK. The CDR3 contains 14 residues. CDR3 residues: CASSRYRGRNTIYF. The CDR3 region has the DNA TGTGCCAGCAGCCGGTACAGGGGTCGAAACACCATATATTTT.

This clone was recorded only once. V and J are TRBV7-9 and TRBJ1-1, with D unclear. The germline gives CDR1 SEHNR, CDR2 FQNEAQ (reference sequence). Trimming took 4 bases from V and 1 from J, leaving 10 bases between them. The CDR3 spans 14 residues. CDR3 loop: CASSSRTGNTEAFF. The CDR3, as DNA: TGTGCCAGCAGCTCGAGGACCGGGAACACTGAAGCTTTCTTT.

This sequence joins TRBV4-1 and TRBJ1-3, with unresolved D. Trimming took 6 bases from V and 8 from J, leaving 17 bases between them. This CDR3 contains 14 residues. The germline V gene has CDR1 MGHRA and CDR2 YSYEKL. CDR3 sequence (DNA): TGCGCCAGCAGGAAGACACCAGGCCCTGACACCATATATTTT. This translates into CASRKTPGPDTIYF.

CDR3 sequence (DNA): TGTGCCTTAGTCGAGGGAAGTGCAGATACGCAGTATTTT. This gives the protein CALVEGSADTQYF. The chain is built from TRBV6-1 and TRBJ2-3; maybe TRBD2 (5 bases). V was cut by 11 bases and J by 4 bases, with 16 bases left in between. The germline CDR1 and CDR2 sequences are MNHNS and SASEGT. This CDR3 region has 13 residues.

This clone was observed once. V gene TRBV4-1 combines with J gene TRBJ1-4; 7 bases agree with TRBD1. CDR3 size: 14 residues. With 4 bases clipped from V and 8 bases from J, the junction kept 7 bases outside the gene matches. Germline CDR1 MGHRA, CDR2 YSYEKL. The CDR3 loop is CASSRTGQAEKLFF. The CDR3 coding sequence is TGCGCCAGCAGCCGGACCGGACAGGCGGAAAAACTGTTTTTT.

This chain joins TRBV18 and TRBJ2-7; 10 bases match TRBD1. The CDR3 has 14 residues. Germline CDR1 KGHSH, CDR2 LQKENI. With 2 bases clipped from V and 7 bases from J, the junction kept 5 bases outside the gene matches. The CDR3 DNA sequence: TGTGCCAGCTCACCAGGGACAGGGGCCCGAGAGCAGTACTTC. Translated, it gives CASSPGTGAREQYF.

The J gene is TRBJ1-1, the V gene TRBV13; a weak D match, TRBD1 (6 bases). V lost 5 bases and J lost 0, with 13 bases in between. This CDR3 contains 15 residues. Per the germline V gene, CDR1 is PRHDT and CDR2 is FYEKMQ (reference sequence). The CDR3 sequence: CASSKTGSLNTEAFF. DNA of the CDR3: TGTGCCAGCAGCAAAACAGGGAGTTTGAACACTGAAGCTTTCTTT.

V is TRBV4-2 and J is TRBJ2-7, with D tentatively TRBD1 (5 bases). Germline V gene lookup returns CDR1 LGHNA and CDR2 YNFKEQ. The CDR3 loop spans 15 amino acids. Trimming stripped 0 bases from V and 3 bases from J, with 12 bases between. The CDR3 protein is CASSQDGAVIYEQYF. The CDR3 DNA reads TGTGCCAGCAGCCAAGATGGGGCAGTCATCTACGAGCAGTACTTC.

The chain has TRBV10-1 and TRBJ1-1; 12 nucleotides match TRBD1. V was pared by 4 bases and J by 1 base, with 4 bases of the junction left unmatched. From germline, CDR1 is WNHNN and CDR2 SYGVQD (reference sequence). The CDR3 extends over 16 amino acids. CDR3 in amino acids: CASSGGTGGANTEAFF. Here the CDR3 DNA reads TGCGCCAGCAGTGGGGGGACAGGGGGCGCGAACACTGAAGCTTTCTTT.

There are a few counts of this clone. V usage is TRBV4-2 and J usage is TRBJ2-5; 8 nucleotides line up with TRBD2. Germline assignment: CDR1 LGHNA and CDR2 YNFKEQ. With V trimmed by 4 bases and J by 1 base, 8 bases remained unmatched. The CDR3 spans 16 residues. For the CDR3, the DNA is TGTGCCAGCAGCCTCATCAGCGGGAGAGGCCAAGAGACCCAGTACTTC. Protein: CASSLISGRGQETQYF.